Reported below is one T cell receptor beta chain. These data belong to a study of blood T cell repertoires in COVID-19. The overall study: T cells, B-cell-depleted T cells, or PBMCs supplied cDNA or gDNA.

CDR1 is SNHLY, CDR2 FYNNEI, per germline. This CDR3 spans 14 amino acids. Trimming left V 3 bases short and J 6 bases short, with 12 bases between. Assay: immunoSEQ multiplex PCR; the TCRdb copy retains only in-frame clones and omits some. The profile shows roughly 150,000 clones, about 80% of them singletons. The clonotype was recovered from a woman aged 55-69 years who had recovered from COVID-19. This chain links TRBV2 with TRBJ1-5; unclear D gene. Sequencing was performed on PBMCs or T cells enriched from blood (not recorded which). CDR3 loop: CASSELSPGQPQHF. CDR3 bases: TGTGCCAGCAGTGAGCTCAGTCCGGGTCAGCCCCAGCATTTT.